The source of this TCR beta chain is a study of shared clonotypes between healthy human individuals. The CDR3 is made up of 14 amino acids. Germline trimming cut 6 bases from V and 0 bases from J; bases unmatched to any gene: 1. The germline V gene encodes CDR1 MNHNS and CDR2 SASEGT. CD45RO-negative, CCR7-positively selected cells formed the naive CD8 fraction, excluding terminally differentiated effector memory CD45RA+ cells. Generated by immunoSEQ multiplex PCR, the TCRdb table keeps only in-frame clones and is missing some. The data show around 1,900,000 clones, with about 93% seen just once and more than 1.5% held by the top ten. Whole-study results and caveats: An effect of sequencing depth on clonotype sharing among donors was expected.

Points on this clone: Its antigen remains unidentified.

The rearrangement uses TRBV6-1 and TRBJ1-1; 10 positions agree with TRBD1. This sequence was found in a man aged 18 to 29 in good health. Some clones in this sample may be carry-over from other donors' samples. Sequenced: naive CD8+ T cells from PBMCs. The CDR3: CASRGQGLNTEAFF. The CDR3 region has the DNA TGTGCCAGCAGGGGACAGGGGTTGAACACTGAAGCTTTCTTT.